The 5 T cell receptor beta chains reported below all come from one sample, sequenced in a study of control samples from healthy donors and cancer patients. Sequenced by immunoSEQ multiplex PCR; TCRdb stores in-frame clones only, minus some. The sample lists tens of thousands of clones; 88% were seen once. The sequencing sample was made of blood. Every receptor here comes from a woman between 70 and 85 years old in good health.

The chain employs TRBV6-5 and TRBJ2-3; 11 bases are a match to TRBD2. This CDR3 is 14 amino acids long. Germline assignment: CDR1 MNHEY and CDR2 SVGAGI. Trimming cost V 8 bases and J 2 bases; bases outside gene matches: 3. DNA for the CDR3: TGTGCCAGCCGACTAGCGGGGAACACAGATACGCAGTATTTT. Translating gives CASRLAGNTDTQYF.

This clone has just a few counts. The rearrangement joins TRBV3-1 (or the pseudogene TRBV3-2) to TRBJ2-2; no definite D call. The V gene lost 0 bases and the J gene lost 1 base, with 3 bases spanning the gap. Germline V gives CDR1 LGHDT, CDR2 YNNKEL (reference sequence). The CDR3 extends over 14 amino acids. Here the CDR3 DNA reads TGTGCCAGCAGCCAAGACAGGAACACCGGGGAGCTGTTTTTT. It translates to CASSQDRNTGELFF.

The rearrangement links TRBV11-2 to TRBJ2-5; no clear D. CDR3 length equals 13 residues. Trimming pared 2 bases from V and 5 bases from J, leaving 9 bases between. CDR1 SGHAT and CDR2 FQNNGV come from the germline V gene. The CDR3 coding sequence is TGTGCCAGCAGCTTAAGTACCGAGGAGACCCAGTACTTC. As protein: CASSLSTEETQYF.

The DNA of the CDR3 is TGTGCCAGTAGTATCGGGACAGGGGGTGTCAATTCACCCCTCCACTTT. Amino acid sequence: CASSIGTGGVNSPLHF. V is TRBV19 and J is TRBJ1-6, with 11 bases identical to TRBD1. The germline CDR1 and CDR2 sequences are LNHDA and SQIVND (reference sequence). The trim removed 3 bases at V and 7 bases at J, leaving 5 bases unmatched. The CDR3 totals 16 residues.

V gene TRBV30 combines with J gene TRBJ1-2; 9 nucleotides agree with TRBD1. Germline trimming cut 3 bases from V and 6 bases from J; bases unmatched to any gene: 8. From germline, CDR1 is GTSNPN and CDR2 SVGIG (reference sequence). This CDR3 spans 14 amino acids. CDR3 DNA: TGTGCCTGGAGCGCGACCGGGACAGGGAATGGCTACACCTTC. Amino acid sequence: CAWSATGTGNGYTF.